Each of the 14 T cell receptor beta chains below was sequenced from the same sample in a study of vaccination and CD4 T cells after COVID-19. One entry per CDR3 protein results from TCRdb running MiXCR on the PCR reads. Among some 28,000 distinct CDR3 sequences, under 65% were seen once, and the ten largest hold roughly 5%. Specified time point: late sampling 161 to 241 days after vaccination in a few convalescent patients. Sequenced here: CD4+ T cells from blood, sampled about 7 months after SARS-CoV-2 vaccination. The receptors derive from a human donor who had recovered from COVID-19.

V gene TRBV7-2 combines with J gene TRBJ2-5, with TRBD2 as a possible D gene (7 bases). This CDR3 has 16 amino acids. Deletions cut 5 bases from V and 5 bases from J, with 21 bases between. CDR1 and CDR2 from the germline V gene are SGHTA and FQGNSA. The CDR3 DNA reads TGTGCCAGCAGCCTCCGGGGGGCAGGGGCGGAGGAGACCCAGTACTTC. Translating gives CASSLRGAGAEETQYF. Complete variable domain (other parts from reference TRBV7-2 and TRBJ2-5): GAGVSQSPSNKVTEKGKDVELRCDPISGHTALYWYRQSLGQGLEFLIYFQGNSAPDKSGLPSDRFSAERTGGSVSTLTIQRTQQEDSAVYLCASSLRGAGAEETQYFGPGTRLLVL.

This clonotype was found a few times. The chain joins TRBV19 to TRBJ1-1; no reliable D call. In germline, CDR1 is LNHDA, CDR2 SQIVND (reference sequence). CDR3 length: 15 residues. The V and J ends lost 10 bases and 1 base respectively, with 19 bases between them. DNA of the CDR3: TGTGCCACTCGAATCCGACCGAGCGGGAACACTGAAGCTTTCTTT. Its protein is CATRIRPSGNTEAFF. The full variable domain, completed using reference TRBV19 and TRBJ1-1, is DGGITQSPKYLFRKEGQNVTLSCEQNLNHDAMYWYRQDPGQGLRLIYYSQIVNDFQKGDIAEGYSVSREKKESFPLTVTSAQKNPTAFYLCATRIRPSGNTEAFFGQGTRLTVV.

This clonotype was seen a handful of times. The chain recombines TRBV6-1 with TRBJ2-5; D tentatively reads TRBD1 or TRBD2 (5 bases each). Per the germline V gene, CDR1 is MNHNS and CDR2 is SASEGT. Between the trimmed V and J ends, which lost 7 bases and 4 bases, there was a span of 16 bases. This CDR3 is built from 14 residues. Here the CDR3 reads CASKVPGQVETQYF. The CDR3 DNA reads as TGTGCCAGCAAAGTACCGGGGCAGGTAGAGACCCAGTACTTC.

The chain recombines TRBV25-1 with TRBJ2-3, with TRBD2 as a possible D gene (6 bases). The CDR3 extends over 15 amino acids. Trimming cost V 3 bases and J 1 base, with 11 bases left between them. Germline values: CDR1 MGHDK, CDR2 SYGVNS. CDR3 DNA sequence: TGTGCCAGCAGTGAGACCCGGAGGGGCACAGATACGCAGTATTTT. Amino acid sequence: CASSETRRGTDTQYF.

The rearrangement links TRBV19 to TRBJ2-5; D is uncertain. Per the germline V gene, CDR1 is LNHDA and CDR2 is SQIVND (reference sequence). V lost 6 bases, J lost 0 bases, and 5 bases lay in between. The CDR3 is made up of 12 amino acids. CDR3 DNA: TGTGCCAGTAGCCAGAACCAAGAGACCCAGTACTTC. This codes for CASSQNQETQYF. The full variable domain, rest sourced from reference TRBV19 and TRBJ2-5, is DGGITQSPKYLFRKEGQNVTLSCEQNLNHDAMYWYRQDPGQGLRLIYYSQIVNDFQKGDIAEGYSVSREKKESFPLTVTSAQKNPTAFYLCASSQNQETQYFGPGTRLLVL.

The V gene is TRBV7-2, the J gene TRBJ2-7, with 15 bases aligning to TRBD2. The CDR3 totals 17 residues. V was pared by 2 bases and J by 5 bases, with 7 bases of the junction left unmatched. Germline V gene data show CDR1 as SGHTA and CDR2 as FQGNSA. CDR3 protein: CASSLLRTSGRVDEQYF. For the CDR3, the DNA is TGTGCCAGCAGCTTACTACGGACTAGCGGGAGGGTTGACGAGCAGTACTTC. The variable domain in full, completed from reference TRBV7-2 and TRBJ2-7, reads GAGVSQSPSNKVTEKGKDVELRCDPISGHTALYWYRQSLGQGLEFLIYFQGNSAPDKSGLPSDRFSAERTGGSVSTLTIQRTQQEDSAVYLCASSLLRTSGRVDEQYFGPGTRLTVT.

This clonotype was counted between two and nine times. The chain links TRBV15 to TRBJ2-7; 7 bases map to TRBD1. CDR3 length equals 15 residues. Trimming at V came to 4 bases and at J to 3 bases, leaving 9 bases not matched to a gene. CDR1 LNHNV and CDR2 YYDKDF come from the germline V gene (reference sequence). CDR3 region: CATSTPRDSDYEQYF. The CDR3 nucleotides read TGTGCCACCAGCACGCCCCGGGACAGTGACTACGAGCAGTACTTC.

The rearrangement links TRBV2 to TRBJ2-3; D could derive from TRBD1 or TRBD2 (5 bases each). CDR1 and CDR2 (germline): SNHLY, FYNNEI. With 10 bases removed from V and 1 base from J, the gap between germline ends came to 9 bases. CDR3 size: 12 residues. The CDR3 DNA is TGTGCCACCGGGACCCGCACAGATACGCAGTATTTT. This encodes CATGTRTDTQYF. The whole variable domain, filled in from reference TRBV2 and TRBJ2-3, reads EPEVTQTPSHQVTQMGQEVILRCVPISNHLYFYWYRQILGQKVEFLVSFYNNEISEKSEIFDDQFSVERPDGSNFTLKIRSTKLEDSAMYFCATGTRTDTQYFGPGTRLTVL.

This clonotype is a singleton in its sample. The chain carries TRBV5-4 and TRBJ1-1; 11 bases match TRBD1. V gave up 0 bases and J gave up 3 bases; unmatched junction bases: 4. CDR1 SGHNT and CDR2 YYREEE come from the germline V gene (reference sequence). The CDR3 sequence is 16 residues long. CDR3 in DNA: TGTGCCAGCAGCTTGGAGTGGGGACAGGGGGACACTGAAGCTTTCTTT. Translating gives CASSLEWGQGDTEAFF.

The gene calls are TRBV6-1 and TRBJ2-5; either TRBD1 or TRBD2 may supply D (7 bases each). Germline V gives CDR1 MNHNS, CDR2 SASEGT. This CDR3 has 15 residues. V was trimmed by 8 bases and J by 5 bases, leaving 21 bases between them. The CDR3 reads CASARGGPQGETQYF. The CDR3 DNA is TGTGCCAGCGCCCGGGGAGGGCCACAGGGGGAGACCCAGTACTTC.

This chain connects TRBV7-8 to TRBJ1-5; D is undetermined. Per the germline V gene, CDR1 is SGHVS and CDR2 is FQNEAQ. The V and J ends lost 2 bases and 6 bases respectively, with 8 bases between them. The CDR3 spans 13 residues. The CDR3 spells CASSLSPVQPQHF. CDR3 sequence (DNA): TGTGCCAGCAGCTTATCCCCCGTTCAGCCCCAGCATTTT.

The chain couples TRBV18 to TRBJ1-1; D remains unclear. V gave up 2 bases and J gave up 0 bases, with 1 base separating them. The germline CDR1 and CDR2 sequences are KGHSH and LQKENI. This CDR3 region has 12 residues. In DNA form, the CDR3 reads TGTGCCAGCTCACCAATGAACACTGAAGCTTTCTTT. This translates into CASSPMNTEAFF.

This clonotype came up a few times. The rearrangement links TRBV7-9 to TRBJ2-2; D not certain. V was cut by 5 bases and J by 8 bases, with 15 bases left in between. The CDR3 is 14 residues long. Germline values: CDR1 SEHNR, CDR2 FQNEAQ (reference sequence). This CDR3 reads CASSPWNPGGELFF. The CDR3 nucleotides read TGTGCCAGCAGCCCCTGGAACCCTGGAGGGGAGCTGTTTTTT.

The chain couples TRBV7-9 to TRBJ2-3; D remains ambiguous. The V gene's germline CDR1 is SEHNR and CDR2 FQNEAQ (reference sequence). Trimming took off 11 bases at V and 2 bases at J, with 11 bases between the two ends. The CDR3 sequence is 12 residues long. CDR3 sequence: CAQQVVTDTQYF. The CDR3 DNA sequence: TGTGCCCAGCAAGTGGTCACAGATACGCAGTATTTT.